Below, 10 T cell receptor beta chains from the same sample are listed, as sequenced in a study of blood T cells in healthy people across ages. Primed by a sample-barcoded 5' primer and a J-beta primer mix, a second PCR proceeded for 7 to 11 cycles. TCRdb used MiXCR to reprocess the 5' RACE reads, holding one entry per CDR3 protein. The sample contains around 990,000 distinct CDR3 sequences, approximately 38% of which appear only once. Sample: blood. All receptors derive from a man younger than 35 in good health.

The V gene is TRBV14, the J gene TRBJ1-1, with no clear D. The CDR3 loop spans 15 amino acids. Germline V gene data show CDR1 as SGHDN and CDR2 as FVKESK. V was pared by 4 bases and J by 1 base, with 13 bases between. DNA of the CDR3: TGTGCCAGCAGCCCGCGTGGGATTCGGAACACTGAAGCTTTCTTT. Its protein product is CASSPRGIRNTEAFF. The full variable domain, in which reference TRBV14 and TRBJ1-1 provide the parts outside the CDR3, is EAGVTQFPSHSVIEKGQTVTLRCDPISGHDNLYWYRRVMGKEIKFLLHFVKESKQDESGMPNNRFLAERTGGTYSTLKVQPAELEDSGVYFCASSPRGIRNTEAFFGQGTRLTVV.

The chain combines TRBV5-1 with TRBJ1-2; D unresolved. Trimming pared 2 bases from V and 4 bases from J, leaving 15 bases between. The germline V gene encodes CDR1 SGHRS and CDR2 YFSETQ. CDR3 length: 15 residues. The CDR3 DNA sequence: TGCGCCAGCAGCTTCCGAATTGATGGTCCCTATGGCTACACCTTC. It is translated as CASSFRIDGPYGYTF. The full variable domain, completed using reference TRBV5-1 and TRBJ1-2, is KAGVTQTPRYLIKTRGQQVTLSCSPISGHRSVSWYQQTPGQGLQFLFEYFSETQRNKGNFPGRFSGRQFSNSRSEMNVSTLELGDSALYLCASSFRIDGPYGYTFGSGTRLTVV.

This chain joins TRBV28 and TRBJ2-2; D is ambiguous. V lost 5 bases and J lost 2, with 9 bases in between. Germline lookup yields CDR1 MDHEN and CDR2 SYDVKM. The CDR3 covers 14 residues. CDR3 residues: CASSPDPNTGELFF. The CDR3 DNA reads as TGTGCCAGCAGTCCCGACCCAAACACCGGGGAGCTGTTTTTT.

This clonotype turned up a few times. The CDR3 nucleotides read TGTGCCAGCAGTGCTAGCGGGGGGACTACCTACGAGCAGTACTTC. Translation: CASSASGGTTYEQYF. This chain connects TRBV2 to TRBJ2-7; TRBD2 matches 11 bases. The CDR3 is 15 amino acids. CDR1 is SNHLY, CDR2 FYNNEI, per germline. V lost 4 bases, J lost 2 bases, and 4 bases stayed unmatched.

The J gene is TRBJ2-5, the V gene TRBV20-1; D is unresolved. Germline V CDR1 and CDR2: DFQATT, SNEGSKA (reference sequence). V was shortened by 3 bases and J by 11 bases, with 13 bases between the two germline ends. CDR3 length: 11 amino acids. Written as DNA, the CDR3 is TGCAGTGCTAGCGCCTACAATGAGCAGTACTTC. Translation gives CSASAYNEQYF.

This chain links TRBV4-3 with TRBJ2-7, with TRBD1 identical over 10 bases. Trimming removed 3 bases from V and 1 base from J; junction bases left unmatched: 3. The CDR3 consists of 15 residues. Germline assignment: CDR1 LGHNA and CDR2 YSLEER. The CDR3, as DNA: TGCGCCAGCAGCCAGAGGGACAGGGGATCCTACGAGCAGTACTTC. It specifies CASSQRDRGSYEQYF.

In this sample, this clonotype turned up once. The gene calls are TRBV29-1 and TRBJ2-3; 11 bases fit TRBD1. The CDR3 totals 13 residues. CDR1 is SQVTM and CDR2 is ANQGSEA in the germline V gene. Trimming took 4 bases from V and 8 from J; bases not matched to a gene: 5. Here the CDR3 DNA reads TGCAGCGTTGGGGGACAGGGGGGCGCTACGCAGTATTTT. Translating it yields CSVGGQGGATQYF.

This chain connects TRBV14 to TRBJ1-2; D might be TRBD1 (5 bases). Germline CDR1 is SGHDN and CDR2 is FVKESK. Trimming left V 1 base short and J 6 bases short, with 6 bases between. The CDR3 length is 12 residues. Here the CDR3 reads CASSQVGHGYTF. In DNA form, the CDR3 reads TGTGCCAGCAGCCAAGTGGGGCATGGCTACACCTTC.

The table lists this clonotype with a few counts. The chain has TRBV7-2 and TRBJ2-1, with D possibly being TRBD2 (6 bases). CDR3 length: 16 residues. Germline CDR1 and CDR2: SGHTA and FQGNSA. The V end was cut by 1 base, the J end by 3 bases, with 13 bases between. DNA of the CDR3: TGTGCCAGCAGCTTAGTTGGTAGCGGAATCTACAATGAGCAGTTCTTC. Protein product: CASSLVGSGIYNEQFF.

This clonotype has a handful of counts. This rearrangement joins TRBV20-1 to TRBJ2-5; the match to TRBD2 covers 7 bases. Germline V gives CDR1 DFQATT, CDR2 SNEGSKA (reference sequence). The CDR3 sequence is 15 residues long. With V trimmed by 5 bases and J by 2 bases, 11 bases remained unmatched. CDR3 DNA: TGCAGTGCTCTCAGCGGGGAGGGGTTGCAAGAGACCCAGTACTTC. Translated, it gives CSALSGEGLQETQYF.